This T cell receptor (beta chain) was sequenced in a study of regulatory T cells in long-lasting Graves disease. Overall study findings and caveats: Lower TCR diversity characterized persistent Graves' patients relative to newly diagnosed patients. Accuracy may have been reduced by the small sample size.

V gave up 1 base and J gave up 7 bases; unmatched junction bases: 4. The CDR3 extends over 13 amino acids. Germline CDR1 reads DFQATT; CDR2 reads SNEGSKA (reference sequence). The time point here: persistent/refractory GD, antithyroid drugs over 5 years with positive TRAb. PBMCs were the source of the RNA used for TCR sequencing. Both iRepertoire HTBI primers and Arm-PCR of CDR3 regions were used to build the TCR beta libraries. Using its own MiXCR run on the multiplex PCR reads, TCRdb lists one record per CDR3 protein. The sample includes roughly 500,000 distinct CDR3 sequences, under 25% of them seen just once. This clonotype was seen ten or more times. Its cognate antigen is unknown.

The chain has TRBV20-1 and TRBJ2-5; TRBD1 aligns across 9 bases. The sample here was peripheral blood mononuclear cells (PBMCs), taken when the disease was refractory, from a patient treated with antithyroid drugs. The receptor's source is a female donor with Graves disease. DNA for the CDR3: TGCAGTGCTAGAGGACAGGGGGTCGTGACCCAGTACTTC. Amino acids: CSARGQGVVTQYF.